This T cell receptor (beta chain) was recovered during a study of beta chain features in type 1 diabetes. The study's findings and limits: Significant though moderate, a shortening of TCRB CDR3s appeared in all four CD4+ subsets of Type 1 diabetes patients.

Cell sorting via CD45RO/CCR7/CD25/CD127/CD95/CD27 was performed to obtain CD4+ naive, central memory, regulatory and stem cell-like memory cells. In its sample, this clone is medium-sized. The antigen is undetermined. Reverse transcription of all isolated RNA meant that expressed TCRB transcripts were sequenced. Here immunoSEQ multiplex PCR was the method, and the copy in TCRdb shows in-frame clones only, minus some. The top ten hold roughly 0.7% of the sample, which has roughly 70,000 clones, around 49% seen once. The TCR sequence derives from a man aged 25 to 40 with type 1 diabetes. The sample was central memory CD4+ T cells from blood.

CDR3 sequence reads: CASSPSGQKETQYF. The CDR3 DNA sequence: TGTGCCAGTAGTCCCTCGGGACAGAAAGAGACCCAGTACTTC. This chain uses TRBV19 with TRBJ2-5; TRBD1 matches at 7 bases. The junction had 6 bases not matched to a gene; V was cut back by 5 bases and J by 3 bases. The V gene's germline CDR1 is LNHDA and CDR2 SQIVND (reference sequence). The CDR3 is 14 residues long.